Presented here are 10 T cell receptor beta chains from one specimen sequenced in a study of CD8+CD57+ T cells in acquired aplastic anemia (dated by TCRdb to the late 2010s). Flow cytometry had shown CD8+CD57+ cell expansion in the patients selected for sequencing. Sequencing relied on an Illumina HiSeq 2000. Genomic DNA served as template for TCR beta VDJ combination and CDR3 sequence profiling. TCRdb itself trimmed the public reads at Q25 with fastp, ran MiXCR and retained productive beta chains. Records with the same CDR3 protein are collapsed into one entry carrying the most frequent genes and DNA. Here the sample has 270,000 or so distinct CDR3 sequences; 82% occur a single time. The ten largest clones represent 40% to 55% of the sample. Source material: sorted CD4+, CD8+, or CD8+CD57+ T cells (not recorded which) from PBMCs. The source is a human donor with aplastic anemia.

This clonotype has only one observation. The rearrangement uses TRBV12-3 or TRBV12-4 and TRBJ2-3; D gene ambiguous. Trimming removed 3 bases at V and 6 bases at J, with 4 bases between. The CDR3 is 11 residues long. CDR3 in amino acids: CASSFLDTQYF. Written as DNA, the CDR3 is TGTGCCAGCAGTTTTTTGGATACGCAGTATTTT.

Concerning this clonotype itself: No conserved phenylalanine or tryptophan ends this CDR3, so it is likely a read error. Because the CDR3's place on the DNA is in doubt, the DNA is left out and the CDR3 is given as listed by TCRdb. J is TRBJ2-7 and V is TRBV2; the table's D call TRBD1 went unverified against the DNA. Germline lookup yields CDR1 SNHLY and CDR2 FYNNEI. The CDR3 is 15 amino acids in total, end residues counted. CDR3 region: CASGDVDTVTQYFCS.

Here the CDR3 DNA reads TGTGCCAGCAGCTTAGATCGGGCACCCGACACGCAGTATTTCTTT. This sequence encodes CASSLDRAPDTQYFF. The chain combines TRBV7-8 with TRBJ1-1; D ambiguous. V was cut by 1 base and J by 13 bases, with 22 bases left in between. Germline CDR1 and CDR2: SGHVS and FQNEAQ. This CDR3 comprises 15 residues.

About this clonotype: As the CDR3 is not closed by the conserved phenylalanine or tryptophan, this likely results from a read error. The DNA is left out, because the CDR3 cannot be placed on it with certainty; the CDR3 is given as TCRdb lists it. The CDR3: CASSDSSTGVGGLLFA. V usage is TRBV24-1 and J usage is TRBJ2-2; the D segment call TRBD1 is taken from the table without a DNA check. Germline CDR1 is KGHDR and CDR2 is SFDVKD. The CDR3 comprises 16 residues, both ends counted.

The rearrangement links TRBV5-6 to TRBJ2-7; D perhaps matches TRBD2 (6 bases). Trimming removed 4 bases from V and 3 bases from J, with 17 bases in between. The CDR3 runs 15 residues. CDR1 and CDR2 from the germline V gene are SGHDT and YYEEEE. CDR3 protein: CASSPVDGGYYEQYF. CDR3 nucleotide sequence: TGTGCCAGCAGCCCCGTTGACGGGGGTTACTACGAGCAGTACTTC.

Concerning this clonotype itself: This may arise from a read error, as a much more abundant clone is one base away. CDR3 in DNA: TGTGCCAGCAGCTTATTAGCGGGGTCTTACGATGAGCAGTTCTTC. It specifies CASSLLAGSYDEQFF. This chain links TRBV11-3 with TRBJ2-1; 8 positions agree with TRBD2. The CDR3 is 15 amino acids. V dropped 2 bases and J dropped 8; count of bases not matched to a gene: 8. Per the germline V gene, CDR1 is SGHNT and CDR2 is YENEEA.

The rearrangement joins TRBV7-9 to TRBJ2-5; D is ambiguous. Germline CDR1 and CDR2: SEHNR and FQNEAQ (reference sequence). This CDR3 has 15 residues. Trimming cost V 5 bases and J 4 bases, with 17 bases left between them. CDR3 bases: TGTGCCAGCAGCCCACAGTCGGCCTGGGGAGAGACCCAGTACTTC. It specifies CASSPQSAWGETQYF.

The CDR3 spells CASSQGQGGGSDEQFF. The CDR3 region has the DNA TGTGCCAGCAGCCAGGGACAGGGCGGGGGGAGCGATGAGCAGTTCTTC. V and J are TRBV5-5 and TRBJ2-1; a possible D gene is TRBD1 (9 bases). CDR1 and CDR2 from the germline V gene are SGHKS and YYEKEE (reference sequence). The length of the CDR3 is 16 residues. Trimming shortened V by 4 bases and J by 8 bases, and 22 bases separated the two germline ends.

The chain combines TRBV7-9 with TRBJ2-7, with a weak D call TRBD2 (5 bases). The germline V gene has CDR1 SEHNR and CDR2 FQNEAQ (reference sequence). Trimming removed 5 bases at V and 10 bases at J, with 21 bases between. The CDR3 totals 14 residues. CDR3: CASSATGSRGHQYF. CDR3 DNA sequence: TGTGCCAGCAGCGCGACCGGCTCGCGCGGGCACCAGTACTTC.

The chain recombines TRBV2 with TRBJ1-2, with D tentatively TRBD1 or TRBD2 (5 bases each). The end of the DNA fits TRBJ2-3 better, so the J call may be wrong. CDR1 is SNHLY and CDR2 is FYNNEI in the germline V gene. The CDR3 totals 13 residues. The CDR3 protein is CASGDGRTGGQYF. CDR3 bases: TGTGCCAGCGGGGACGGGCGTACAGGTGGCCAGTATTTT.